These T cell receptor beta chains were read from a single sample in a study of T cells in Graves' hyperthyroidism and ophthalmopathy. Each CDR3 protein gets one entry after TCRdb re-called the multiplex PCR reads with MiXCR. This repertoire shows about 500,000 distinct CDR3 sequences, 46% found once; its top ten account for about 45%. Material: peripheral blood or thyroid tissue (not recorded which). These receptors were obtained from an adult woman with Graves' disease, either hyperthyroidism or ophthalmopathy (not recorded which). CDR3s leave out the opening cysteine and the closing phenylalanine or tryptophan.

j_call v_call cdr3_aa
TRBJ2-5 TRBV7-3 ASSLTRGGAQY
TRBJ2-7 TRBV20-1 SASLGGGGYEQY
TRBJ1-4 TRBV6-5 ASGRDRNEKLF
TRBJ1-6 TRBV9 ASSVGVTGDSPLH
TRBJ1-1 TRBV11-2 ASSLEEGMNTEAF
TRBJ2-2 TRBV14 ASSQGTSGRTGELF
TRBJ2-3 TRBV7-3 ASSPETGGRGDTQY
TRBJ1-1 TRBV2 ASNGQGEITEAF
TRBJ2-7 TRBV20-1 SAIRGYGGEQY
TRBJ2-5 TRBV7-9 ASTKNLSPPTAGETQY
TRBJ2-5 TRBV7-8 ASSLAWIREETQY
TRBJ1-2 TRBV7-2 ASSLGRSGGLYGYT
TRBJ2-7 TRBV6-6 ASSYAGSPGYEQY
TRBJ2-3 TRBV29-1 SVKSGQASTDTQY
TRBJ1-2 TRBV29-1 SVTGTGGKAAGYT
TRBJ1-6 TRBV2 ASSVGSGAKFNSPLH
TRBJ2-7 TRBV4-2 ASSQGAGEQY
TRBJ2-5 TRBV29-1 SVTHGATQETQY
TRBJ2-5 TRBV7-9 ASSLDSSQETQY
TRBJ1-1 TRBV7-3 ASSATGGRMGTEAF
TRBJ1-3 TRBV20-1 SARGGGGSGNTIY
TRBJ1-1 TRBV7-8 ASSLVRGWTEAF
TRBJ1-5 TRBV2 ASTQVASQPQH
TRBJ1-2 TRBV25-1 ASSVGGAVNYGYT